Each of the 21 T cell receptor beta chains below was sequenced from the same sample in a study of shared clonotypes between healthy human individuals. Data came from immunoSEQ multiplex PCR; TCRdb stores just in-frame clones and leaves some out. The table lists about 1.5 million clones, 96% of them singletons. Sequenced input: naive CD4+ T cells sorted from blood. The subset here: CD45RA+ positively selected. These receptors came from a man aged 25-40 years in good health.

On this clone itself: One end of the junction varies from germline; a read error may be responsible. The rearrangement uses TRBV7-7 and TRBJ2-7; the D gene is possibly TRBD2 (6 bases). CDR1 and CDR2 (germline): SSHAT, FNYEAQ (reference sequence). The CDR3 extends over 15 amino acids. The CDR3 loop is CASSRGWGDSYEQYF. The CDR3 nucleotides read TGTGCTAGCAGCCGAGGGTGGGGGGACTCGTACGAGCAGTACTTC.

CDR3 DNA: TGTGCCAGCAGTTCAGGAGCCTACGAGCAGTACTTC. Protein sequence: CASSSGAYEQYF. The chain links TRBV6-6 to TRBJ2-7; D call uncertain. Germline V gene sequence: CDR1 MNHNY, CDR2 SVGAGI (reference sequence). V dropped 4 bases and J dropped 2 bases, with 6 bases sitting between them. There are 12 residues in the CDR3.

V and J are TRBV27 and TRBJ2-7; D gene ambiguous. The CDR3 is made up of 12 amino acids. Germline CDR1 and CDR2: MNHEY and SMNVEV (reference sequence). V was shortened by 2 bases and J by 3 bases, with 5 bases between the two germline ends. The CDR3 nucleotides read TGTGCCAGCAGTTTAGGATTCTACGAGCAGTACTTC. As protein: CASSLGFYEQYF.

The chain couples TRBV28 to TRBJ1-4; D is unclear. The CDR3 spans 15 residues. With 5 bases removed from V and 6 bases from J, the gap between germline ends came to 16 bases. Germline loops: CDR1 MDHEN, CDR2 SYDVKM. This chain's CDR3 is CASSIRGLVHEKLFF. CDR3 sequence (DNA): TGTGCCAGCAGTATACGCGGGTTGGTCCATGAAAAACTGTTTTTT.

The gene calls are TRBV5-4 and TRBJ2-6; TRBD2 agrees at 13 bases. Per germline, CDR1 SGHNT and CDR2 YYREEE (reference sequence). J was trimmed by 3 bases and V by 0 bases; bases with no gene match: 0. The CDR3 covers 17 residues. CDR3 DNA sequence: TGTGCCAGCAGCTTGGGACTAGCGGGAGGTGGGGCCAACGTCCTGACTTTC. This codes for CASSLGLAGGGANVLTF.

The chain couples TRBV29-1 to TRBJ2-1, with 8 bases fitting TRBD1. Germline lookup yields CDR1 SQVTM and CDR2 ANQGSEA. V shed 8 bases and J 4 bases; nucleotides not matched to a gene: 13. CDR3 length equals 15 residues. The CDR3 DNA follows: TGCAGCTCGAAGGTGACAGGGGCTGGTTACAATGAGCAGTTCTTC. Its translation: CSSKVTGAGYNEQFF.

This clone was counted a single time. CDR3 in amino acids: CASSPTEGQGVYGYTF. The CDR3 DNA is TGTGCCAGCTCACCAACCGAAGGACAGGGGGTATATGGCTACACCTTC. The genes are TRBV18 and TRBJ1-2, with TRBD1 matching 10 bases. V dropped 2 bases and J dropped 5; count of bases not matched to a gene: 8. CDR3 size: 16 residues. CDR1 is KGHSH and CDR2 is LQKENI in the germline V gene.

This clone has a single count. Other nucleotide sequences from this sample produce the same CDR3. This rearrangement joins TRBV5-1 to TRBJ1-3; D unresolved. Germline CDR1 SGHRS, CDR2 YFSETQ. V lost 0 bases and J lost 2, with 6 bases in between. The CDR3 consists of 14 residues. The CDR3 spells CASSLDSAGNTIYF. The CDR3 DNA follows: TGCGCCAGCAGCTTGGACAGTGCTGGAAACACCATATATTTT.

The CDR3 loop reads CASSQGQLAKNIQYF. In nucleotides, the CDR3 is TGTGCCAGCAGCCAAGGCCAGTTAGCCAAAAACATTCAGTACTTC. The J gene is TRBJ2-4, the V gene TRBV14; D not certain. This CDR3 is 15 amino acids long. The germline V gene encodes CDR1 SGHDN and CDR2 FVKESK. Trimming removed 1 base from V and 0 bases from J, with 7 bases in between.

In DNA form, the CDR3 reads TGTGCCAGCACCCAGACGGGTATGACGTACACTGAAGCTTTCTTT. Protein: CASTQTGMTYTEAFF. The V gene is TRBV6-6, the J gene TRBJ1-1; no clear D. CDR1 and CDR2 (germline): MNHNY, SVGAGI (reference sequence). The V end lost 7 bases, the J end lost 3 bases, and 18 bases lay between the germline ends. This CDR3 is 15 amino acids long.

The CDR3 sequence: CASSGGTSSYNEQFF. The CDR3 DNA follows: TGTGCCAGTAGTGGAGGGACAAGCTCCTACAATGAGCAGTTCTTC. The gene calls are TRBV19 and TRBJ2-1, with D perhaps TRBD1 or TRBD2 (6 bases each). There are 15 residues in the CDR3. Between the trimmed V and J ends, which lost 5 bases and 0 bases, there was a span of 11 bases. Germline V CDR1 and CDR2: LNHDA, SQIVND (reference sequence).

This sequence joins TRBV28 and TRBJ2-3; D remains unclear. This CDR3 contains 15 residues. From germline, CDR1 is MDHEN and CDR2 SYDVKM. Trimming removed 5 bases at V and 0 bases at J, with 12 bases between. The CDR3 DNA follows: TGTGCCAGCAGTCCCGGAAGGGCTAGCACAGATACGCAGTATTTT. Amino acids: CASSPGRASTDTQYF.

The chain is built from TRBV12-5 and TRBJ2-2; D may match TRBD1 or TRBD2 (5 bases each). The CDR3 length is 14 residues. Germline V lookup: CDR1 LGHNT, CDR2 FRNRAP. The V and J ends lost 5 bases and 7 bases respectively, with 14 bases between them. CDR3 loop: CASGPGTTVGELFF. Written as DNA, the CDR3 is TGTGCTAGTGGTCCCGGGACGACCGTCGGGGAGCTGTTTTTT. Supplemented by reference TRBV12-5 and TRBJ2-2, the full variable domain reads DARVTQTPRHKVTEMGQEVTMRCQPILGHNTVFWYRQTMMQGLELLAYFRNRAPLDDSGMPKDRFSAEMPDATLATLKIQPSEPRDSAVYFCASGPGTTVGELFFGEGSRLTVL.

CDR3 coding DNA: TGTGCCAGCAGCTTTTTGACTAGCGGGTTCTACGAGCAGTACTTC. Protein: CASSFLTSGFYEQYF. The chain is built from TRBV11-2 and TRBJ2-7; 10 bases match TRBD2. The trim removed 3 bases at V and 3 bases at J, leaving 5 bases unmatched. Germline lookup yields CDR1 SGHAT and CDR2 FQNNGV. This CDR3 contains 15 residues. The full variable domain, its missing parts supplied by reference TRBV11-2 and TRBJ2-7, is EAGVAQSPRYKIIEKRQSVAFWCNPISGHATLYWYQQILGQGPKLLIQFQNNGVVDDSQLPKDRFSAERLKGVDSTLKIQPAKLEDSAVYLCASSFLTSGFYEQYFGPGTRLTVT.

The chain employs TRBV29-1 and TRBJ2-5; 9 nucleotides line up with TRBD2. The CDR3 sequence is 17 residues long. Germline CDR1 is SQVTM and CDR2 is ANQGSEA. Germline trimming cut 6 bases from V and 9 bases from J; bases unmatched to any gene: 23. The CDR3 coding sequence is TGCAGCGTCGATGAAGTGGGGGGTCTAGCGGGGCCTGTCCCCCAGTACTTC. It is translated as CSVDEVGGLAGPVPQYF. Together with reference TRBV29-1 and TRBJ2-5, the CDR3 gives the full variable domain: SAVISQKPSRDICQRGTSLTIQCQVDSQVTMMFWYRQQPGQSLTLIATANQGSEATYESGFVIDKFPISRPNLTFSTLTVSNMSPEDSSIYLCSVDEVGGLAGPVPQYFGPGTRLLVL.

The chain is built from TRBV7-2 and TRBJ1-5, with 7 bases matching TRBD1. This CDR3 has 15 residues. V shed 8 bases, J shed 5 bases, and the junction held 12 bases outside the gene matches. From germline, CDR1 is SGHTA and CDR2 FQGNSA. The CDR3: CASCRDRDLYQPQHF. The CDR3, as DNA: TGTGCCAGCTGCCGGGACAGAGACCTGTATCAGCCCCAGCATTTT. The full variable domain, with the rest looked up from reference TRBV7-2 and TRBJ1-5, is GAGVSQSPSNKVTEKGKDVELRCDPISGHTALYWYRQSLGQGLEFLIYFQGNSAPDKSGLPSDRFSAERTGGSVSTLTIQRTQQEDSAVYLCASCRDRDLYQPQHFGDGTRLSIL.

V gene TRBV5-1 combines with J gene TRBJ2-2; D possibly corresponds to TRBD1 (6 bases). The length of the CDR3 is 15 residues. Germline V gene sequence: CDR1 SGHRS, CDR2 YFSETQ. V was trimmed by 2 bases and J by 4 bases, leaving 12 bases between them. CDR3 sequence reads: CASSFDRRTTGELFF. CDR3 coding DNA: TGCGCCAGCAGCTTCGACAGGCGAACCACCGGGGAGCTGTTTTTT. Based on the CDR3 plus reference TRBV5-1 and TRBJ2-2, the full variable domain is KAGVTQTPRYLIKTRGQQVTLSCSPISGHRSVSWYQQTPGQGLQFLFEYFSETQRNKGNFPGRFSGRQFSNSRSEMNVSTLELGDSALYLCASSFDRRTTGELFFGEGSRLTVL.

The CDR3 DNA is TGTGCCAGCAGTTTAAGCGGGGGAGGGAGAAACATTCAGTACTTC. Amino acids: CASSLSGGGRNIQYF. The chain has TRBV6-5 and TRBJ2-4; TRBD2 matches at 8 bases. This CDR3 is 15 amino acids long. Germline V lookup: CDR1 MNHEY, CDR2 SVGAGI. The V gene end was trimmed by 4 bases and the J gene end by 6 bases; junction bases not matched to a gene: 8.

The V and J genes are TRBV9 and TRBJ2-2; no clear D gene. V lost 6 bases and J lost 7, with 4 bases in between. Germline loops: CDR1 SGDLS, CDR2 YYNGEE. This CDR3 comprises 10 residues. The CDR3 loop reads CASIDGELFF. In DNA, the CDR3 is TGTGCCAGCATCGACGGGGAGCTGTTTTTT.

V usage is TRBV18 and J usage is TRBJ1-1, with D unclear. The CDR3 extends over 16 amino acids. The germline V gene encodes CDR1 KGHSH and CDR2 LQKENI. Trimming shortened V by 2 bases and J by 0 bases, and 13 bases separated the two germline ends. For the CDR3, the DNA is TGTGCCAGCTCACCAATCCTGGGCGCTATGAACACTGAAGCTTTCTTT. Translation: CASSPILGAMNTEAFF.

This chain joins TRBV19 and TRBJ2-7; D gene ambiguous. The germline V gene encodes CDR1 LNHDA and CDR2 SQIVND (reference sequence). V dropped 2 bases and J dropped 0 bases, with 8 bases sitting between them. The CDR3 is 14 residues long. In nucleotides, the CDR3 is TGTGCCAGTAGTATATTTTCGGGCTCCTACGAGCAGTACTTC. It translates to CASSIFSGSYEQYF. The full variable domain, its missing parts supplied by reference TRBV19 and TRBJ2-7, is DGGITQSPKYLFRKEGQNVTLSCEQNLNHDAMYWYRQDPGQGLRLIYYSQIVNDFQKGDIAEGYSVSREKKESFPLTVTSAQKNPTAFYLCASSIFSGSYEQYFGPGTRLTVT.